This T cell receptor beta chain was identified during a study of early T cells in non-severe SARS-CoV-2 infection. Study in general: Bulk RNA isolated from unsorted whole blood underwent sequencing; chains were not paired.

The germline V and J ends were trimmed by 8 bases and 11 bases, with 27 bases remaining between them. Germline CDR1 and CDR2: MNHNY and SVGAGI (reference sequence). This CDR3 is 15 amino acids long. Unique molecular identifiers were attached to individual cDNA molecules. TCRdb recomputed calls from the 5' RACE reads with MiXCR, one row per CDR3 protein. The sample has 75,000 to 100,000 distinct CDR3 sequences, 11% to 15% seen once. This clonotype appeared many times. The clonotype comes from an adult who was a healthcare worker with PCR-confirmed SARS-CoV-2 infection or an uninfected control (not recorded which). The sequencing input was whole blood. V and J are TRBV6-6 and TRBJ1-1; tentatively, D is TRBD1 (6 bases). The CDR3 reads CASPRGGQPMGRAFF. The CDR3 DNA reads as TGTGCCAGCCCCAGGGGAGGGCAACCTATGGGTAGGGCTTTCTTT.